These 29 T cell receptor beta chains were all obtained from the same sample, sequenced in a study of T cell responses to AZD1222 COVID-19 vaccine (dated by TCRdb to the early 2020s). Library preparation was by the immunoSEQ multiplex PCR assay. The table comes from immuneACCESS by way of TCRdb, which keeps in-frame sequences with V and J called. Part of the clones is missing from these tables; in studies checked, under half for an unresolved V gene and the rest for unknown reasons. Present in this sample are 95,000 to 110,000 clones, around 90% of which were seen just once. The ten most abundant clones make up 5% to 8% of the sample. What the time point label conveys for this sample: about 28 days (+/-7) after the second vaccine dose. The sample here was peripheral blood, taken 28 days after the second AZD1222 dose. The receptors stem from an adult who received the AZD1222 COVID-19 vaccine.

The gene calls are TRBV7-2 and TRBJ2-3; 8 bases line up with TRBD2. This CDR3 comprises 15 residues. J gave up 3 bases and V 5 bases, and 7 bases lay outside the gene matches. Germline lookup yields CDR1 SGHTA and CDR2 FQGNSA. The chain's CDR3 is CASSMRGAQTDTQYF. Here the CDR3 DNA reads TGTGCCAGCAGCATGCGGGGGGCCCAAACAGATACGCAGTATTTT.

The chain links TRBV9 to TRBJ1-1, with D possibly matching TRBD1 (6 bases). V lost 3 bases and J 0 bases, leaving 9 bases between the germline ends. The CDR3 loop spans 14 amino acids. Germline V gives CDR1 SGDLS, CDR2 YYNGEE. The CDR3 loop reads CASSAGHVNTEAFF. In nucleotides, the CDR3 is TGTGCCAGCAGCGCGGGACATGTGAACACTGAAGCTTTCTTT.

This clone was detected only a few times. V gene TRBV28 combines with J gene TRBJ1-5; D ambiguous. The CDR3 runs to 14 residues. V lost 3 bases and J 5 bases, leaving 11 bases between the germline ends. CDR1 and CDR2 from the germline V gene are MDHEN and SYDVKM. The CDR3 sequence: CASSFSEGYQPQHF. The CDR3 DNA reads TGTGCCAGCAGTTTTAGCGAAGGGTATCAGCCCCAGCATTTT.

The chain is built from TRBV2 and TRBJ2-7, with D hard to call. Per germline, CDR1 SNHLY and CDR2 FYNNEI. The ends were cut back, 2 bases at V and 8 bases at J, with 19 bases in the middle. This CDR3 region has 15 residues. CDR3 bases: TGTGCCAGCAGTGAAATAAAGCCGCCGATTGGACAGCAGTACTTC. The encoded protein is CASSEIKPPIGQQYF.

This chain connects TRBV20-1 to TRBJ1-1; D remains unclear. The V gene lost 3 bases and the J gene lost 7 bases, with 9 bases spanning the gap. The CDR3 is made up of 11 amino acids. Germline values: CDR1 DFQATT, CDR2 SNEGSKA (reference sequence). The CDR3 spells CSASAAVEAFF. The CDR3 coding sequence is TGCAGTGCTAGCGCGGCAGTTGAAGCTTTCTTT.

This chain uses TRBV5-6 with TRBJ2-1; no reliable D call. CDR1 and CDR2 from the germline V gene are SGHDT and YYEEEE. The CDR3 is 15 residues long. The germline V and J ends were trimmed by 4 bases and 0 bases, with 11 bases remaining between them. In nucleotides, the CDR3 is TGTGCCAGCAGCCCGGACGGTAGCTCCTACAATGAGCAGTTCTTC. This sequence encodes CASSPDGSSYNEQFF. Based on the CDR3 plus reference TRBV5-6 and TRBJ2-1, the full variable domain is DAGVTQSPTHLIKTRGQQVTLRCSPKSGHDTVSWYQQALGQGPQFIFQYYEEEERQRGNFPDRFSGHQFPNYSSELNVNALLLGDSALYLCASSPDGSSYNEQFFGPGTRLTVL.

J is TRBJ1-4 and V is TRBV7-9, with D unresolved. Trimming left V 1 base short and J 3 bases short, with 9 bases between. Germline V gene sequence: CDR1 SEHNR, CDR2 FQNEAQ (reference sequence). This CDR3 contains 15 residues. The CDR3 coding sequence is TGTGCCAGCAGCTTAGTTGGCAGACCTAATGAAAAACTGTTTTTT. It encodes CASSLVGRPNEKLFF.

This clone was counted a few times. V is TRBV11-2 and J is TRBJ2-2; 8 bases match TRBD1. Germline values: CDR1 SGHAT, CDR2 FQNNGV. This CDR3 region has 15 residues. V shed 4 bases and J 0 bases; nucleotides not matched to a gene: 1. DNA of the CDR3: TGTGCCAGCAGCTCCAGGGGGCCGAACACCGGGGAGCTGTTTTTT. This sequence encodes CASSSRGPNTGELFF.

V is TRBV7-9 and J is TRBJ1-2; 9 bases are a match to TRBD1. Germline CDR1 reads SEHNR; CDR2 reads FQNEAQ (reference sequence). With V trimmed by 2 bases and J by 3 bases, 4 bases remained unmatched. The CDR3 loop spans 15 amino acids. The CDR3, as DNA: TGTGCCAGCAGCTTACCGGGACAGGGCGACTATGGCTACACCTTC. Translated: CASSLPGQGDYGYTF. The full variable domain, in which reference TRBV7-9 and TRBJ1-2 provide the parts outside the CDR3, is DTGVSQNPRHKITKRGQNVTFRCDPISEHNRLYWYRQTLGQGPEFLTYFQNEAQLEKSRLLSDRFSAERPKGSFSTLEIQRTEQGDSAMYLCASSLPGQGDYGYTFGSGTRLTVV.

This chain uses TRBV6-4 with TRBJ2-2, with unresolved D. The ends were cut back, 3 bases at V and 4 bases at J, with 9 bases in the middle. The germline gives CDR1 MRHNA, CDR2 SNTAGT. The CDR3 runs 14 residues. CDR3 sequence: CASSEGPGTGELFF. The CDR3, as DNA: TGTGCCAGCAGTGAAGGGCCGGGCACCGGGGAGCTGTTTTTT.

The chain is built from TRBV7-9 and TRBJ2-5, with D hard to call. The V end was cut by 0 bases, the J end by 6 bases, with 8 bases between. Germline V gene sequence: CDR1 SEHNR, CDR2 FQNEAQ (reference sequence). The CDR3 sequence is 13 residues long. The CDR3 protein is CASSLALDQTQYF. The CDR3 DNA sequence: TGTGCCAGCAGCTTAGCGCTTGATCAGACCCAGTACTTC.

The chain carries TRBV7-2 and TRBJ2-1; D perhaps matches TRBD1 (7 bases). V was pared by 1 base and J by 1 base, with 14 bases between. CDR3 length equals 17 residues. Looked up from germline, CDR1 is SGHTA and CDR2 is FQGNSA. CDR3 in DNA: TGTGCCAGCAGCTTAGTGTCAGGGGGGATTTCCTACAATGAGCAGTTCTTC. Its translation is CASSLVSGGISYNEQFF.

V and J are TRBV19 and TRBJ1-2, with D perhaps matching TRBD1 (6 bases). V shed 7 bases and J shed 6 bases, with 15 bases lying between them. Germline V gene sequence: CDR1 LNHDA, CDR2 SQIVND (reference sequence). This CDR3 contains 13 residues. This chain's CDR3 is CASISDRLHGYTF. DNA for the CDR3: TGTGCCAGTATCTCCGACAGGCTCCATGGCTACACCTTC.

This chain joins TRBV5-6 and TRBJ1-4; TRBD1 agrees at 9 bases. J was trimmed by 5 bases and V by 4 bases; bases with no gene match: 3. The CDR3 has 14 residues. CDR1 is SGHDT, CDR2 YYEEEE, per germline. CDR3 bases: TGTGCCAGCAGCATCGGGACAGGGAATGAAAAACTGTTTTTT. This sequence encodes CASSIGTGNEKLFF.

The V and J genes are TRBV11-2 and TRBJ1-1, with D possibly matching TRBD1 (6 bases). V shed 5 bases and J shed 7 bases, with 14 bases lying between them. The CDR3 extends over 13 amino acids. CDR1 is SGHAT, CDR2 FQNNGV, per germline. CDR3 in amino acids: CASSGKGGDEAFF. The CDR3 bases are TGTGCCAGCAGCGGGAAGGGGGGAGATGAAGCTTTCTTT.

V is TRBV5-4 and J is TRBJ2-3; no firm D call. With 5 bases removed from V and 0 bases from J, the gap between germline ends came to 4 bases. Germline CDR1 is SGHNT and CDR2 is YYREEE (reference sequence). The CDR3 runs to 12 residues. The DNA for the CDR3 is TGTGCCAGCAGTTTTAGCACAGATACGCAGTATTTT. Protein: CASSFSTDTQYF.

The CDR3 DNA reads TGCGCCAGCAGCTTTCAGGGCTACGAGCAGTACTTC. Translated, it gives CASSFQGYEQYF. The chain uses TRBV5-1 and TRBJ2-7; TRBD1 is a possible D gene (5 bases). In germline, CDR1 is SGHRS, CDR2 YFSETQ. Trimming shortened V by 2 bases and J by 3 bases, and 6 bases separated the two germline ends. The CDR3 spans 12 residues.

The V and J genes are TRBV30 and TRBJ1-3; D remains ambiguous. This CDR3 region has 14 residues. Germline lookup yields CDR1 GTSNPN and CDR2 SVGIG (reference sequence). V dropped 1 base and J dropped 0 bases, with 7 bases sitting between them. The CDR3 region has the DNA TGTGCCTGGAGTGAGAGGGTCTCTGGAAACACCATATATTTT. Translating gives CAWSERVSGNTIYF. Looking up the rest from reference TRBV30 and TRBJ1-3 gives the full variable domain: SQTIHQWPATLVQPVGSPLSLECTVEGTSNPNLYWYRQAAGRGLQLLFYSVGIGQISSEVPQNLSASRPQDRQFILSSKKLLLSDSGFYLCAWSERVSGNTIYFGEGSWLTVV.

This clone was counted a single time. The chain links TRBV7-9 to TRBJ1-3; no reliable D call. CDR1 SEHNR and CDR2 FQNEAQ come from the germline V gene (reference sequence). The CDR3 sequence is 15 residues long. Trimming cost V 3 bases and J 1 base, with 10 bases left between them. The CDR3 sequence: CASSFSQNSGNTIYF. The CDR3 coding sequence is TGTGCCAGCAGCTTCTCACAGAATTCTGGAAACACCATATATTTT.

V gene TRBV5-6 combines with J gene TRBJ1-1; 8 bases agree with TRBD1. The CDR3 length is 14 residues. CDR1 and CDR2 from the germline V gene are SGHDT and YYEEEE. Trimming cost V 0 bases and J 4 bases; bases outside gene matches: 2. CDR3: CASSLGTGITEAFF. The CDR3 DNA sequence: TGTGCCAGCAGCTTGGGGACAGGGATCACTGAAGCTTTCTTT.

This clone was detected only a few times. The chain carries TRBV14 and TRBJ2-3; TRBD2 matches 12 bases. Trimming took 5 bases from V and 2 from J; bases not matched to a gene: 11. This CDR3 contains 18 residues. Germline CDR1 reads SGHDN; CDR2 reads FVKESK. The CDR3 protein is CASSEGLLAGGHTDTQYF. As DNA, the CDR3 is TGTGCCAGCAGCGAAGGCCTACTAGCGGGGGGACACACAGATACGCAGTATTTT.

The chain uses TRBV19 and TRBJ2-7; TRBD1 might be the D (6 bases). CDR1 LNHDA and CDR2 SQIVND come from the germline V gene (reference sequence). This CDR3 has 14 amino acids. Trimming cost V 5 bases and J 3 bases, with 14 bases left between them. The CDR3 reads CASSFGTPSYEQYF. CDR3 coding DNA: TGTGCCAGTAGTTTCGGGACACCTAGCTACGAGCAGTACTTC.

V and J are TRBV9 and TRBJ1-1, with D unresolved. The CDR3 runs to 13 residues. The V and J ends lost 4 bases and 7 bases respectively, with 14 bases between them. Germline loops: CDR1 SGDLS, CDR2 YYNGEE. In DNA form, the CDR3 reads TGTGCCAGCAGCACCCTAGTACCGCTTGAAGCTTTCTTT. This encodes CASSTLVPLEAFF.

V is TRBV25-1 and J is TRBJ1-2; 8 bases match TRBD1. Trimming cost V 7 bases and J 6 bases; bases outside gene matches: 7. Germline values: CDR1 MGHDK, CDR2 SYGVNS. This CDR3 region has 13 residues. The CDR3 region has the DNA TGTGCCAGCACCAGACAGGGGACGAATGGCTACACCTTC. Translated: CASTRQGTNGYTF.

The chain is built from TRBV4-3 and TRBJ1-6; D is ambiguous. V was trimmed by 0 bases and J by 4 bases, leaving 4 bases between them. The CDR3 is made up of 14 amino acids. Germline loops: CDR1 LGHNA, CDR2 YSLEER. This chain's CDR3 is CASSQDRYNSPLHF. DNA of the CDR3: TGCGCCAGCAGCCAAGACAGGTATAATTCACCCCTCCACTTT.

This chain links TRBV27 with TRBJ2-7; 8 bases match TRBD1. CDR1 and CDR2 from the germline V gene are MNHEY and SMNVEV (reference sequence). This CDR3 is 16 amino acids long. V gave up 4 bases and J gave up 1 base; unmatched junction bases: 9. CDR3 region: CASSSYLTGASYEQYF. CDR3 bases: TGTGCCAGCAGTTCTTATCTGACAGGGGCTTCCTACGAGCAGTACTTC.

The chain links TRBV6-5 to TRBJ2-3; D gene ambiguous. The V gene lost 8 bases and the J gene lost 0 bases, with 12 bases spanning the gap. CDR3 length: 14 amino acids. Germline V gives CDR1 MNHEY, CDR2 SVGAGI. The CDR3 loop is CASRRQSSTDTQYF. The CDR3 bases are TGTGCCAGCCGAAGGCAGTCTAGCACAGATACGCAGTATTTT.

The chain has TRBV9 and TRBJ2-1, with 11 positions matching TRBD2. This CDR3 has 15 amino acids. Germline-derived CDR1 and CDR2 are SGDLS and YYNGEE. J was trimmed by 10 bases and V by 4 bases; bases with no gene match: 10. The DNA of the CDR3 is TGTGCCAGCAGCTTCACTAGCGGGAGAGCGGGAGAGCAGTTCTTC. This sequence encodes CASSFTSGRAGEQFF.

The chain employs TRBV7-2 and TRBJ2-5, with 10 bases aligning to TRBD2. CDR3 size: 16 residues. Germline loops: CDR1 SGHTA, CDR2 FQGNSA. V lost 5 bases to trimming and J lost 1 base; unmatched junction nucleotides: 7. In DNA form, the CDR3 reads TGTGCCAGCAGCCGCCGTATAGCGGGGGGCCAAGAGACCCAGTACTTC. Translating it yields CASSRRIAGGQETQYF.